This T cell receptor (beta chain) was observed in a study of cytomegalovirus exposure and HLA in healthy donors. Study-wide findings and caveats: The study put some 150 TCR beta chains on its list as cytomegalovirus-associated.

The CDR3 covers 15 residues. CDR1 and CDR2 from the germline V gene are SGDLS and YYNGEE. Trimming shortened V by 1 base and J by 7 bases, and 12 bases separated the two germline ends. The PCR used 60 Vbeta and 13 Jbeta primers. Assay: immunoSEQ multiplex PCR; the TCRdb copy retains only in-frame clones and omits some. The sample consists of roughly 200,000 clones, around 80% of them appearing once. To note about this clone: Antigen unknown.

Sequencing input: PBMCs. The chain joins TRBV9 to TRBJ1-6; D may be TRBD1 (6 bases). The sequence was collected from an older woman in good health and CMV-seropositive. CDR3 in DNA: TGTGCCAGCAGCGTACAGGGGAAAGCAAATTCACCCCTCCACTTT. Its translation: CASSVQGKANSPLHF.